Sequencing of this TCR beta chain was carried out in a study of T cells after posttransplantation cyclophosphamide. Study-wide results and limits: TRB overlap between skin or GI tissue T cells and blood was limited.

CDR1 is SGHNT and CDR2 is YYREEE in the germline V gene (reference sequence). The V gene lost 0 bases and the J gene lost 6 bases, with 7 bases spanning the gap. This CDR3 contains 12 residues. Profiling relied on immunoSEQ multiplex PCR, and the TCRdb table lists in-frame clones only, not all of them. Of about 21,000 clones in the sample, around 89% are singletons; the top ten hold about 1.8%. Notes on this clone: Its antigen is still unknown.

Sampled 1 year posttransplant, controls received myeloablative marrow transplants, methotrexate and a calcineurin inhibitor. The clonotype was recovered from a female patient between 30 and 45 years old who received an allogeneic stem cell transplant from an unrelated donor, was CMV-positive, and had acute and chronic GVHD. These T cells may partly come from the graft donor. Material: PBMCs, obtained 359 days after allogeneic stem cell transplant with calcineurin inhibitor and methotrexate. V usage is TRBV5-4 and J usage is TRBJ2-7; D unresolved. The CDR3 DNA reads TGTGCCAGCAGCTTGGTAGCCCGCGAGCAGTACTTC. This gives the protein CASSLVAREQYF.